The next 4 T cell receptor beta chains were all read from a single sample in a study of blood T cell repertoires in COVID-19 (dated by TCRdb to about 2020). The library was prepared using the immunoSEQ multiplex PCR assay. The table comes from immuneACCESS by way of TCRdb, which keeps in-frame sequences with V and J called. Part of the clones is missing from these tables; in studies checked, under half for an unresolved V gene and the rest for unknown reasons. The sample profile shows 350,000 to 400,000 clones; more than 75% of them were found once. The ten largest account for about 1.1% of the sample. Sequenced material: PBMCs or T cells enriched from blood (not recorded which). The receptors were sampled from a woman aged 18 to 35 who had recovered from COVID-19.

This clone was seen just once. The genes are TRBV12-3 or TRBV12-4 and TRBJ2-7, with 10 nucleotides matching TRBD1. CDR3 length equals 13 residues. Trimming cost V 6 bases and J 6 bases; bases outside gene matches: 5. In DNA, the CDR3 is TGTGCCAGCAGCACGGGACAGGGGTTCGAGCAGTACTTC. Translated: CASSTGQGFEQYF.

The rearrangement links TRBV19 to TRBJ1-5; 11 bases are a match to TRBD1. The CDR3 loop spans 17 amino acids. The germline V gene encodes CDR1 LNHDA and CDR2 SQIVND (reference sequence). The J segment lost 0 bases and the V segment lost 6 bases, leaving 7 bases of the junction unmatched. Here the CDR3 reads CASRGTGGINSNQPQHF. The CDR3 DNA follows: TGTGCCAGTAGGGGGACAGGGGGTATCAATAGCAATCAGCCCCAGCATTTT.

This clone was seen a single time. The chain carries TRBV28 and TRBJ1-5; 8 nucleotides match TRBD1. After removal of 5 bases from V and 4 bases from J, the junction contained 7 bases not matched to a gene. The CDR3 is 15 residues long. CDR1 MDHEN and CDR2 SYDVKM come from the germline V gene. The CDR3 reads CASSTPGGYNQPQHF. For the CDR3, the DNA is TGTGCCAGCAGTACCCCAGGGGGCTATAATCAGCCCCAGCATTTT.

The V call is TRBV7-2, the J call TRBJ1-5; a weak D match, TRBD1 (6 bases). Trimming shortened V by 5 bases and J by 6 bases, and 14 bases separated the two germline ends. Germline V lookup: CDR1 SGHTA, CDR2 FQGNSA. The CDR3 extends over 14 amino acids. CDR3 in DNA: TGTGCCAGCAGCACGCACAGGGAAAGTCAGCCCCAGCATTTT. Translated, it gives CASSTHRESQPQHF.